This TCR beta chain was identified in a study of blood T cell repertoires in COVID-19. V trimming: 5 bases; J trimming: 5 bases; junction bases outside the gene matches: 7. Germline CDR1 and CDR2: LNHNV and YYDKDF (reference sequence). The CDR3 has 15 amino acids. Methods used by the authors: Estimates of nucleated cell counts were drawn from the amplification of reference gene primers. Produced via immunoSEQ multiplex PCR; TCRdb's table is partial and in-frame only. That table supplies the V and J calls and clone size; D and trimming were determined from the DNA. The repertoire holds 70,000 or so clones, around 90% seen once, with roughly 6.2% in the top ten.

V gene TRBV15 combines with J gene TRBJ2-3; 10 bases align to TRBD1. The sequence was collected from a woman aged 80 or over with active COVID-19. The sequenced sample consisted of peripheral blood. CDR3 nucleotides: TGTGCCACCAGCCGAGGACAGGGGGTTGGAGATACGCAGTATTTT. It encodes CATSRGQGVGDTQYF.